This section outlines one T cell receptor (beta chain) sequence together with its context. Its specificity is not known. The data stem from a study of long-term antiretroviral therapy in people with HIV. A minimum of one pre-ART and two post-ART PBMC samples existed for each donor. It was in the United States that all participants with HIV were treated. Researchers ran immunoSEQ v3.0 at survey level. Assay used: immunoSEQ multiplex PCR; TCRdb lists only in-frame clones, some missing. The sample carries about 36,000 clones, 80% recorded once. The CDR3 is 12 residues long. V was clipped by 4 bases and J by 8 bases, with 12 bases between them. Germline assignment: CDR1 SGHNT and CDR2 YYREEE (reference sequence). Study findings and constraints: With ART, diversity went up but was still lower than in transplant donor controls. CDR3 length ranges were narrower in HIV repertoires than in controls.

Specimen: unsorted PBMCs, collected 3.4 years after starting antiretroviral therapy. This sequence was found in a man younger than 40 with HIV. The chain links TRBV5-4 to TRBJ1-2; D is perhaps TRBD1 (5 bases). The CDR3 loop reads CASSKWGEGYTF. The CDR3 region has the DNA TGTGCCAGCAGCAAGTGGGGGGAAGGCTACACCTTC.